This T cell receptor (beta chain) stems from a study of T cells in Graves' hyperthyroidism and ophthalmopathy. Study-wide points: Expanded thyroid clonotypes (above 0.001) were mostly also found in blood. Stable hyperthyroidism was told apart from ophthalmopathy by a model built on 13 V-J features.

On this clonotype itself: The antigen remains undetermined.

RNA transcripts provided the source from which TCR beta CDR3 regions were amplified. The HTBI primer set served for first-round RT-PCR of the TCR CDR3. TCRdb analysed the multiplex PCR reads with MiXCR anew, one entry per CDR3 protein. This repertoire shows about 270,000 distinct CDR3 sequences, 25% to 30% found once; its top ten account for about 30%. Trimming took off 7 bases at V and 5 bases at J, with 18 bases between the two ends. Germline CDR1 MDHEN, CDR2 SYDVKM. The CDR3 is 15 amino acids. Sequenced: blood. The rearrangement joins TRBV28 to TRBJ1-5; D uncertain. This TCR was sampled from a man in his forties or fifties with Graves' hyperthyroidism that later progressed to Graves' ophthalmopathy. This chain's CDR3 is CASTALGGFDQPQHF. CDR3 coding DNA: TGTGCCAGCACTGCATTGGGAGGGTTCGATCAGCCCCAGCATTTT.